These 18 T cell receptor beta chains share one sample of origin, sequenced in a study of CD8+ T cells in alopecia areata. Treatment defined: oral pan-JAK inhibitor, 5-10 mg twice daily. The sequencing template was cDNA reverse transcribed from extracted RNA. Sequenced by immunoSEQ multiplex PCR; TCRdb stores in-frame clones only, minus some. The repertoire has 200,000 or so clones, roughly 40% of them found once; the top ten carry around 3%. The source material was CD4+ T cells sorted from blood, sampled between weeks 36 and 40, from a patient treated with tofacitinib. The receptors were sampled from a human donor with alopecia areata.

This chain links TRBV30 with TRBJ1-1, with D uncertain. Trimming pared 2 bases from V and 1 base from J, leaving 8 bases between. The CDR3 extends over 13 amino acids. Looked up from germline, CDR1 is GTSNPN and CDR2 is SVGIG (reference sequence). This chain's CDR3 is CAWSLYPNTEAFF. CDR3 coding DNA: TGTGCCTGGAGTCTCTACCCGAACACTGAAGCTTTCTTT. The full variable domain, rest sourced from reference TRBV30 and TRBJ1-1, is SQTIHQWPATLVQPVGSPLSLECTVEGTSNPNLYWYRQAAGRGLQLLFYSVGIGQISSEVPQNLSASRPQDRQFILSSKKLLLSDSGFYLCAWSLYPNTEAFFGQGTRLTVV.

This clone was observed once. The chain joins TRBV7-7 to TRBJ2-1; 7 positions agree with TRBD1. The CDR3 sequence is 15 residues long. CDR1 is SSHAT and CDR2 is FNYEAQ in the germline V gene (reference sequence). With V trimmed by 1 base and J by 4 bases, 4 bases remained unmatched. In nucleotides, the CDR3 is TGTGCCAGCAGCTTAGGACAGGGTCTATACAATGAGCAGTTCTTC. It specifies CASSLGQGLYNEQFF.

The chain uses TRBV5-1 and TRBJ1-2; D might be TRBD1 (5 bases). With 0 bases removed from V and 2 bases from J, the gap between germline ends came to 11 bases. The CDR3 extends over 15 amino acids. Germline CDR1 reads SGHRS; CDR2 reads YFSETQ. The CDR3 nucleotides are TGCGCCAGCAGCTTGGTTCCGGGACTCAACTATGGCTACACCTTC. Protein product: CASSLVPGLNYGYTF.

This clone was seen more than once but under ten times. The chain couples TRBV29-1 to TRBJ2-1; 8 bases match TRBD2. Germline V gene data show CDR1 as SQVTM and CDR2 as ANQGSEA. CDR3 length: 17 amino acids. The junction had 16 bases not matched to a gene; V was cut back by 1 base and J by 8 bases. The CDR3 spells CSVEAGIAGSTGYEQFF. For the CDR3, the DNA is TGCAGCGTTGAAGCCGGGATAGCGGGATCAACGGGCTATGAGCAGTTCTTC.

This clone was observed a handful of times. The chain employs TRBV6-5 and TRBJ1-6, with D perhaps TRBD1 (5 bases). The V end was cut by 0 bases, the J end by 5 bases, with 8 bases between. The CDR3 extends over 15 amino acids. Germline V gene sequence: CDR1 MNHEY, CDR2 SVGAGI. The CDR3 nucleotides read TGTGCCAGCAGTTACTCGTGGGGGGATAATTCACCCCTCCACTTT. This gives the protein CASSYSWGDNSPLHF.

The V gene is TRBV27, the J gene TRBJ2-7; TRBD2 matches at 11 bases. CDR1 is MNHEY, CDR2 SMNVEV, per germline (reference sequence). Trimming cost V 5 bases and J 5 bases; bases outside gene matches: 5. The CDR3 covers 14 residues. CDR3 DNA sequence: TGTGCCAGCAGTGCTAGCGGGAGGAGCCACGAGCAGTACTTC. Translation gives CASSASGRSHEQYF.

The V call is TRBV29-1, the J call TRBJ1-5; TRBD1 is a possible D gene (6 bases). The CDR3 runs 13 residues. V lost 6 bases, J lost 6 bases, and 15 bases lay in between. Germline CDR1 reads SQVTM; CDR2 reads ANQGSEA. The CDR3 spells CSVLGGHGQPQHF. The DNA of the CDR3 is TGCAGCGTCCTAGGGGGGCACGGTCAGCCCCAGCATTTT.

The V gene is TRBV7-2, the J gene TRBJ2-5; a possible D gene is TRBD2 (6 bases). V was pared by 1 base and J by 6 bases, with 9 bases between. The germline V gene has CDR1 SGHTA and CDR2 FQGNSA. This CDR3 spans 13 amino acids. The CDR3 loop is CASSLVDYKTQYF. CDR3 DNA sequence: TGTGCCAGCAGCTTAGTGGACTACAAGACCCAGTACTTC.

This clone came up a few times. The chain combines TRBV29-1 with TRBJ2-2; D unresolved. CDR3 length: 12 amino acids. Germline CDR1 and CDR2: SQVTM and ANQGSEA. V dropped 4 bases and J dropped 6 bases, with 9 bases sitting between them. The CDR3, as DNA: TGCAGCGTTGTCCCCGGGTCCGGGGAGCTGTTTTTT. Translating gives CSVVPGSGELFF.

The chain has TRBV27 and TRBJ2-5, with unresolved D. CDR3 length: 13 amino acids. CDR1 and CDR2 from the germline V gene are MNHEY and SMNVEV (reference sequence). The V end was cut by 3 bases, the J end by 4 bases, with 9 bases between. The CDR3, as DNA: TGTGCCAGCAGTTTCAGTGGGCGAGAGACCCAGTACTTC. It specifies CASSFSGRETQYF.

This sequence joins TRBV7-9 and TRBJ2-2, with D perhaps TRBD1 or TRBD2 (6 bases each). V shed 0 bases and J shed 6 bases, with 8 bases lying between them. CDR1 and CDR2 (germline): SEHNR, FQNEAQ (reference sequence). The length of the CDR3 is 14 residues. CDR3 sequence: CASSLAEGAGELFF. CDR3 nucleotide sequence: TGTGCCAGCAGCTTAGCGGAGGGGGCCGGGGAGCTGTTTTTT.

This clone has at least ten counts. The V gene is TRBV5-1, the J gene TRBJ2-7; TRBD2 might be the D (5 bases). CDR1 is SGHRS and CDR2 is YFSETQ in the germline V gene. This CDR3 is built from 15 residues. V was clipped by 4 bases and J by 6 bases, with 20 bases between them. As DNA, the CDR3 is TGCGCCAGCAGCCGGTCGGAGAGCGGCATACTCGAGCAGTACTTC. Its protein is CASSRSESGILEQYF.

The chain employs TRBV7-8 and TRBJ2-6; D is undetermined. The length of the CDR3 is 16 residues. V lost 2 bases, J lost 1 base, and 9 bases lay in between. The germline CDR1 and CDR2 sequences are SGHVS and FQNEAQ. The CDR3 sequence: CASSLRVGSGANVLTF. The CDR3 nucleotides read TGTGCCAGCAGCTTACGAGTAGGGTCTGGGGCCAACGTCCTGACTTTC.

This sequence joins TRBV5-4 and TRBJ2-3; D gene ambiguous. With 6 bases removed from V and 0 bases from J, the gap between germline ends came to 11 bases. CDR1 SGHNT and CDR2 YYREEE come from the germline V gene (reference sequence). This CDR3 comprises 14 residues. The CDR3 loop is CASTTGPSTDTQYF. The CDR3 region has the DNA TGTGCCAGCACGACGGGCCCTAGCACAGATACGCAGTATTTT.

J is TRBJ2-5 and V is TRBV5-1; unclear D gene. The CDR3 is 14 residues long. Germline CDR1 is SGHRS and CDR2 is YFSETQ. The V end was cut by 4 bases, the J end by 3 bases, with 13 bases between. CDR3 region: CASSLGSAKETQYF. The CDR3 region has the DNA TGCGCCAGCAGCCTTGGCAGCGCGAAAGAGACCCAGTACTTC.

This clone is a singleton in its sample. The J gene is TRBJ2-5, the V gene TRBV5-6; D perhaps matches TRBD2 (6 bases). Germline CDR1 reads SGHDT; CDR2 reads YYEEEE. CDR3 length: 15 amino acids. Trimming cost V 1 base and J 6 bases, with 16 bases left between them. CDR3 amino acids: CASSLREVLAKTQYF. The CDR3 DNA is TGTGCCAGCAGCTTGAGGGAGGTCCTCGCGAAGACCCAGTACTTC.

The CDR3 bases are TGTGCCAAAGGTTTCTCTGGGGCCAACGTCCTGACTTTC. It codes for CAKGFSGANVLTF. The chain employs TRBV30 and TRBJ2-6; D gene ambiguous. This CDR3 is built from 13 residues. Trimming cost V 8 bases and J 0 bases, with 8 bases left between them. The germline V gene has CDR1 GTSNPN and CDR2 SVGIG (reference sequence).

The rearrangement links TRBV25-1 to TRBJ2-3, with D unresolved. This CDR3 is built from 14 residues. Germline values: CDR1 MGHDK, CDR2 SYGVNS. Trimming removed 5 bases from V and 2 bases from J, with 11 bases in between. In DNA, the CDR3 is TGTGCCAGCAGTTCGCTCTTCGTCACAGATACGCAGTATTTT. Translation gives CASSSLFVTDTQYF.